This TCR beta chain derives from a study of shared clonotypes between healthy human individuals. Produced via immunoSEQ multiplex PCR; TCRdb's table is partial and in-frame only. The sample consists of about 2 million clones, 85% to 95% of them appearing once. The trim removed 4 bases at V and 9 bases at J, leaving 12 bases unmatched. Germline V gene sequence: CDR1 SGHRS, CDR2 YFSETQ. There are 16 residues in the CDR3. Sequencing was done on a sample of naive CD4+ T cells sorted from blood. Subset defined: CD45RA+ positively selected. The receptor comes from a young man in good health. This sequence joins TRBV5-1 and TRBJ1-6; TRBD1 matches at 8 bases. Here the CDR3 DNA reads TGCGCCAGCAGCCTAAGCATGACAGGGACAGGTTCACCCCTCCACTTT. The encoded protein is CASSLSMTGTGSPLHF. The full variable domain, its missing parts supplied by reference TRBV5-1 and TRBJ1-6, is KAGVTQTPRYLIKTRGQQVTLSCSPISGHRSVSWYQQTPGQGLQFLFEYFSETQRNKGNFPGRFSGRQFSNSRSEMNVSTLELGDSALYLCASSLSMTGTGSPLHFGNGTRLTVT.